This TCR beta chain came from a study of CD8+ T cells in alopecia areata. Study observations and caveats: Among the cells sequenced in scalp samples are also the resident alphabeta T cells of normal skin. Scalp lesions, especially in alopecia totalis/universalis, had higher clonality than normal scalp.

The CDR3 totals 16 residues. V lost 0 bases to trimming and J lost 1 base, with 14 bases between them. Looked up from germline, CDR1 is SGDLS and CDR2 is YYNGEE. cDNA serving as the sequencing template came from extracted, reverse transcribed RNA. Clones were read by immunoSEQ multiplex PCR, and TCRdb kept only the in-frame ones, dropping some. The table has approximately 150,000 clones, 67% seen once. In its sample, this clone was seen once. The target antigen is unknown. Samples from alopecia areata patients were lesional scalp punch biopsies and peripheral blood. The researchers isolated CD4+ and CD8+ T cells from PBMCs by sorting.

Sequenced material: CD8+ T cells sorted from blood, taken at week 0. The J gene is TRBJ2-7, the V gene TRBV9, with a tentative D call TRBD2 (6 bases). The sequence derives from a human donor with alopecia areata. CDR3 amino acids: CASSVVEGTLSYEQYF. In DNA form, the CDR3 reads TGTGCCAGCAGCGTAGTGGAGGGTACCTTATCCTACGAGCAGTACTTC.